Shown below are 20 T cell receptor beta chains from a single sample sequenced in a study of regulatory T cells in long-lasting Graves disease. To make TCR beta libraries, researchers used iRepertoire HTBI primers and Arm-PCR of CDR3 regions. TCRdb called the multiplex PCR reads again in MiXCR, with one record for every CDR3 protein. The table includes 410,000 or so distinct CDR3 sequences, about 16% detected once. Regarding time point: newly diagnosed GD, antithyroid drugs for less than 3 months. Researchers made the TCR library from RNA that was extracted from PBMCs. The same sample was also studied in work on T cells in Graves' hyperthyroidism and ophthalmopathy.

The starting material was peripheral blood mononuclear cells (PBMCs), obtained at new diagnosis, from a patient treated with antithyroid drugs. These receptors were obtained from a woman aged 30 to 39 with Graves disease.

This clonotype was recorded a few times. V usage is TRBV2 and J usage is TRBJ1-1; D is perhaps TRBD1 (6 bases). Germline CDR1 is SNHLY and CDR2 is FYNNEI. Trimming took 1 base from V and 1 from J, leaving 13 bases between them. The CDR3 is made up of 16 amino acids. In DNA form, the CDR3 reads TGTGCCAGCAGTGAAGAGCAGGGGAAGGGGAACACTGAAGCTTTCTTT. Protein product: CASSEEQGKGNTEAFF. The full variable domain, its missing parts supplied by reference TRBV2 and TRBJ1-1, is EPEVTQTPSHQVTQMGQEVILRCVPISNHLYFYWYRQILGQKVEFLVSFYNNEISEKSEIFDDQFSVERPDGSNFTLKIRSTKLEDSAMYFCASSEEQGKGNTEAFFGQGTRLTVV.

This clonotype showed up many times. The rearrangement links TRBV18 to TRBJ1-5, with 12 bases identical to TRBD1. V was pared by 3 bases and J by 7 bases, with 7 bases of the junction left unmatched. Germline V CDR1 and CDR2: KGHSH, LQKENI. The CDR3 totals 16 residues. In DNA, the CDR3 is TGTGCCAGCTCACCGAAGGGGACAGGGGGCGAACAGCCCCAGCATTTT. This gives the protein CASSPKGTGGEQPQHF.

This clonotype was seen ten or more times. CDR3 sequence: CSARDRDYGYTF. CDR3 coding DNA: TGCAGTGCTAGGGACAGAGACTATGGCTACACCTTC. This chain uses TRBV20-1 with TRBJ1-2, with D maybe TRBD1 (6 bases). CDR3 length: 12 amino acids. Looked up from germline, CDR1 is DFQATT and CDR2 is SNEGSKA (reference sequence). V was cut by 3 bases and J by 3 bases, with 8 bases left in between.

This clonotype has ten or more counts. The chain combines TRBV28 with TRBJ2-7; 8 bases are a match to TRBD1. Germline values: CDR1 MDHEN, CDR2 SYDVKM. The CDR3 runs 11 residues. V shed 10 bases, J shed 3 bases, and the junction held 2 bases outside the gene matches. CDR3 nucleotides: TGTGCCACCACAGGGGGCTACGAGCAGTACTTC. Residues: CATTGGYEQYF.

This clonotype has at least ten counts. This rearrangement joins TRBV3-1 to TRBJ2-1; 11 bases agree with TRBD2. CDR1 is LGHDT and CDR2 is YNNKEL in the germline V gene (reference sequence). The CDR3 consists of 17 residues. Losses at the gene ends were 4 bases for V and 2 bases for J; bases not matched to a gene: 7. CDR3 sequence: CASSLGTSGEAYNEQFF. The CDR3 DNA is TGTGCCAGCAGCCTTGGGACTAGCGGTGAAGCCTACAATGAGCAGTTCTTC.

This clonotype was recorded at least ten times. The V call is TRBV29-1, the J call TRBJ2-5; the match to TRBD1 covers 10 bases. The junction had 3 bases not matched to a gene; V was cut back by 5 bases and J by 3 bases. In germline, CDR1 is SQVTM, CDR2 ANQGSEA. The CDR3 spans 13 residues. The CDR3 here is CSVRGTGEETQYF. In DNA form, the CDR3 reads TGCAGCGTTCGGGGGACAGGGGAAGAGACCCAGTACTTC. Together with reference TRBV29-1 and TRBJ2-5, the CDR3 gives the full variable domain: SAVISQKPSRDICQRGTSLTIQCQVDSQVTMMFWYRQQPGQSLTLIATANQGSEATYESGFVIDKFPISRPNLTFSTLTVSNMSPEDSSIYLCSVRGTGEETQYFGPGTRLLVL.

On this clonotype itself: A read error may explain this, as a much larger clone is one base away. The chain carries TRBV20-1 and TRBJ1-1; maybe TRBD1 (5 bases). CDR3 length: 13 residues. Germline V CDR1 and CDR2: DFQATT, SNEGSKA (reference sequence). The chain's CDR3 is CSARGLEGAEASF. The CDR3 DNA follows: TGCAGTGCTAGAGGGCTCGAAGGGGCTGAAGCTTCCTTT.

This clonotype has at least ten counts. J is TRBJ1-1 and V is TRBV12-3 or TRBV12-4, with D possibly matching TRBD1 (5 bases). This CDR3 contains 14 residues. V was shortened by 4 bases and J by 3 bases, with 12 bases between the two germline ends. The CDR3 bases are TGTGCCAGCAGTTCTTCAGGGCTCCACACTGAAGCTTTCTTT. It specifies CASSSSGLHTEAFF.

On this clonotype itself: A far more abundant clone sits one base away, making this likely a read error. The chain carries TRBV30 and TRBJ2-3, with D perhaps matching TRBD1 (5 bases). Judging by the DNA end, TRBJ2-7 fits better; the J call may be wrong. There are 10 residues in the CDR3. Germline V CDR1 and CDR2: GTSNPN, SVGIG (reference sequence). CDR3: CAWTGNEQYF. DNA of the CDR3: TGTGCCTGGACAGGGAATGAGCAGTACTTC.

This clonotype was counted ten times or more. Compared with germline, one end of the junction differs, possibly owing to a read error. CDR3 in amino acids: CASSSGQPQHF. DNA for the CDR3: TGCGCCAGCAGCTCGGGACAGCCCCAGCATTTT. V gene TRBV7-2 combines with J gene TRBJ1-5; D is ambiguous. Germline V gives CDR1 SGHTA, CDR2 FQGNSA. The CDR3 consists of 11 residues.

This clonotype came up many times. The rearrangement uses TRBV7-3 and TRBJ2-3; D is unresolved. The CDR3 length is 19 residues. The germline V gene encodes CDR1 SGHTA and CDR2 FQGTGA. V was pared by 3 bases and J by 0 bases, with 22 bases between. CDR3 protein: CASSFVPSWTEASTDTQYF. The CDR3 nucleotides are TGTGCCAGCAGCTTTGTTCCCTCGTGGACCGAGGCTAGCACAGATACGCAGTATTTT.

This clonotype was counted a few times. The chain recombines TRBV12-3 or TRBV12-4 with TRBJ2-1; D unresolved. The CDR3 runs to 15 residues. V dropped 5 bases and J dropped 4 bases, with 15 bases sitting between them. The CDR3 DNA is TGTGCCAGCAGTCCAGACCCTGTTTCATACAATGAGCAGTTCTTC. Translation gives CASSPDPVSYNEQFF.

This clonotype appeared many times. The chain couples TRBV28 to TRBJ2-3, with a tentative D call TRBD1 (5 bases). Trimming left V 1 base short and J 4 bases short, with 12 bases between. CDR1 and CDR2 from the germline V gene are MDHEN and SYDVKM. The CDR3 is 15 residues long. CDR3 DNA: TGTGCCAGCAGTTTATATGCAGGGATCGCAGATACGCAGTATTTT. It is translated as CASSLYAGIADTQYF.

This chain joins TRBV29-1 and TRBJ2-1; 12 nucleotides match TRBD2. CDR3 length: 15 amino acids. Trimming cost V 7 bases and J 7 bases; bases outside gene matches: 11. Germline-derived CDR1 and CDR2 are SQVTM and ANQGSEA. CDR3 in DNA: TGCAGCGCTGCTACAGGACTAGCGGGGTGGAATGAGCAGTTCTTC. It is translated as CSAATGLAGWNEQFF.

The table lists this clonotype with many counts. The rearrangement joins TRBV29-1 to TRBJ1-2; TRBD1 agrees at 7 bases. With V trimmed by 1 base and J by 6 bases, 5 bases remained unmatched. This CDR3 contains 13 residues. CDR1 is SQVTM, CDR2 ANQGSEA, per germline. DNA for the CDR3: TGCAGCGTTGAAGGACAGGGTTCAAATGGCTACACCTTC. It yields the protein CSVEGQGSNGYTF.

This clonotype was seen many times. The chain has TRBV20-1 and TRBJ2-1; 8 nucleotides agree with TRBD2. Germline V lookup: CDR1 DFQATT, CDR2 SNEGSKA (reference sequence). V lost 4 bases and J lost 10; bases outside the gene matches: 12. The CDR3 loop spans 14 amino acids. The CDR3 DNA sequence: TGCAGTGCTACCACTAGCGGCCGAGGGATGGAGCAGTTCTTC. It codes for CSATTSGRGMEQFF.

Many counts were recorded for this clonotype. The CDR3: CSAGSGGGEKLFF. CDR3 in DNA: TGCAGTGCTGGATCAGGGGGGGGTGAAAAACTGTTTTTT. J is TRBJ1-4 and V is TRBV20-1, with TRBD1 matching 7 bases. The CDR3 spans 13 residues. The germline gives CDR1 DFQATT, CDR2 SNEGSKA (reference sequence). V lost 5 bases and J lost 7; bases outside the gene matches: 7.

This clonotype has more than one count but fewer than ten. This rearrangement joins TRBV6-2 or TRBV6-3 to TRBJ2-2; the match to TRBD1 covers 9 bases. The CDR3 has 15 residues. V lost 7 bases, J lost 6 bases, and 9 bases stayed unmatched. Germline CDR1 reads MNHEY; CDR2 reads SVGEGT. The CDR3 region has the DNA TGTGCCAGCACTTTCCGGGACAGGGAATCCGGGGAGCTGTTTTTT. It encodes CASTFRDRESGELFF.

This clonotype was found many times. The chain is built from TRBV3-1 and TRBJ1-6, with D maybe TRBD1 (6 bases). Germline CDR1 LGHDT, CDR2 YNNKEL (reference sequence). V dropped 5 bases and J dropped 8 bases, with 19 bases sitting between them. This CDR3 spans 16 amino acids. In DNA form, the CDR3 reads TGTGCCAGCAGCAGGGCGTACAGGGAAACGGATTCACCCCTCCACTTT. As protein: CASSRAYRETDSPLHF.

This clonotype showed up many times. The chain employs TRBV30 and TRBJ1-2; D is undetermined. CDR1 and CDR2 from the germline V gene are GTSNPN and SVGIG (reference sequence). Trimming pared 4 bases from V and 7 bases from J, leaving 19 bases between. This CDR3 spans 14 amino acids. The CDR3 region has the DNA TGTGCCTGGACCGTGGGTCCCTTCTCCCTTGGCTACACCTTC. Protein sequence: CAWTVGPFSLGYTF.